This T cell receptor beta chain comes out of a study of CD4 T cells in relation to SARS-CoV-2 and coronaviruses. Study-level information: No peptide or an HIV-1 Nef peptide pool served as negative control.

CD4+ T cells from unexposed donors were obtained before the COVID-19 pandemic (2011-2018). The cells were cultured for over eight days before CD4+ T cells were isolated. Looked up from germline, CDR1 is SGHAT and CDR2 is FQNNGV. V trimming: 5 bases; J trimming: 0 bases; junction bases outside the gene matches: 4. This CDR3 has 16 residues. Assay used: immunoSEQ multiplex PCR; TCRdb lists only in-frame clones, some missing. The sample records about 21,000 clones, roughly 77% being singletons. A note on this clone: The antigen is not known.

The sequenced sample was CD4+ T cells from PBMCs, cultured in vitro. The receptor was isolated from a human donor in good health. The J gene is TRBJ1-3, the V gene TRBV11-2, with 10 bases matching TRBD1. CDR3 amino acids: CASSPRTGGSGNTIYF. The CDR3, as DNA: TGTGCCAGCAGCCCCCGGACAGGGGGCTCTGGAAACACCATATATTTT.